These 26 T cell receptor beta chains share one sample of origin, sequenced in a study of Graves' ophthalmopathy and Graves' hyperthyroidism. Transcripts of RNA were the source for amplifying TCR beta CDR3 regions. Investigators did first-round RT-PCR with HTBI primers, then second-round multiplex PCR. TCRdb re-derived calls from the multiplex PCR reads in MiXCR, one entry per CDR3 protein. The sample lists 660,000 or so distinct CDR3 sequences, 35% to 50% seen once, with around 3% in the top ten. Sample: peripheral blood. The receptors stem from an adult man with Graves' ophthalmopathy.

This chain uses TRBV25-1 with TRBJ1-2; tentatively, D is TRBD1 (6 bases). CDR3 size: 13 residues. Germline V CDR1 and CDR2: MGHDK, SYGVNS. V was pared by 6 bases and J by 3 bases, with 11 bases between. In nucleotides, the CDR3 is TGTGCCAGCAGAGATCACAGGGACTATGGCTACACCTTC. Translating it yields CASRDHRDYGYTF.

The chain's CDR3 is CASSPPGTSETQYF. The CDR3 DNA follows: TGTGCCAGCAGCCCCCCCGGCACTTCAGAGACCCAGTACTTC. This chain uses TRBV7-9 with TRBJ2-5; D remains ambiguous. Germline V CDR1 and CDR2: SEHNR, FQNEAQ (reference sequence). Between the trimmed V and J ends, which lost 5 bases and 4 bases, there was a span of 14 bases. The CDR3 contains 14 residues.

This clonotype was observed at least ten times. V usage is TRBV5-1 and J usage is TRBJ2-7; the D gene is possibly TRBD2 (7 bases). The CDR3 loop spans 13 amino acids. Germline CDR1 is SGHRS and CDR2 is YFSETQ. V lost 7 bases to trimming and J lost 0 bases, with 11 bases between them. DNA for the CDR3: TGCGCCAGCGGGGGGGACAACTCCTACGAGCAGTACTTC. It yields the protein CASGGDNSYEQYF.

This clonotype was counted only a few times. This chain connects TRBV7-2 to TRBJ2-7; the D gene is possibly TRBD1 (5 bases). This CDR3 spans 17 amino acids. Trimming shortened V by 4 bases and J by 1 base, and 20 bases separated the two germline ends. Germline loops: CDR1 SGHTA, CDR2 FQGNSA. CDR3 coding DNA: TGTGCCAGCAGCTCCATCCGACAGCCTCTCCAGTCCTACGAGCAGTACTTC. Translation: CASSSIRQPLQSYEQYF.

The chain combines TRBV29-1 with TRBJ1-3; 8 nucleotides agree with TRBD1. The CDR3 has 12 amino acids. V lost 6 bases to trimming and J lost 8 bases; unmatched junction nucleotides: 6. CDR1 and CDR2 (germline): SQVTM, ANQGSEA. This CDR3 reads CSVPGGGYTIYF. The CDR3 DNA reads TGCAGCGTGCCAGGGGGCGGCTACACCATATATTTT.

This clonotype was counted ten times or more. The chain recombines TRBV10-3 with TRBJ2-7; 9 bases align to TRBD1. CDR1 ENHRY and CDR2 SYGVKD come from the germline V gene. The CDR3 runs 13 residues. The V gene end was trimmed by 4 bases and the J gene end by 6 bases; junction bases not matched to a gene: 4. CDR3 region: CAISALTGGEQYF. Here the CDR3 DNA reads TGTGCCATCAGTGCCCTGACAGGGGGCGAGCAGTACTTC.

This clonotype has more than one count but fewer than ten. V is TRBV20-1 and J is TRBJ2-7, with D possibly being TRBD1 (5 bases). This CDR3 comprises 13 residues. The V end lost 7 bases, the J end lost 0 bases, and 13 bases lay between the germline ends. Looked up from germline, CDR1 is DFQATT and CDR2 is SNEGSKA (reference sequence). The CDR3 DNA follows: TGCAGTGTCCCGGACATTAACTCCTACGAGCAGTACTTC. Residues: CSVPDINSYEQYF.

The sample holds many counts of this clonotype. The rearrangement uses TRBV11-3 and TRBJ1-4; TRBD1 agrees at 7 bases. There are 14 residues in the CDR3. V dropped 7 bases and J dropped 0; count of bases not matched to a gene: 2. CDR1 and CDR2 from the germline V gene are SGHNT and YENEEA. The CDR3 DNA reads TGTGCCAGCATCGACAGGGCAACTAATGAAAAACTGTTTTTT. Residues: CASIDRATNEKLFF.

The chain recombines TRBV19 with TRBJ2-7, with TRBD2 as a possible D gene (6 bases). Trimming took 9 bases from V and 0 from J, leaving 12 bases between them. The CDR3 is 13 residues long. Germline values: CDR1 LNHDA, CDR2 SQIVND (reference sequence). CDR3 DNA sequence: TGTGCCAGCCAGCGGAGGGACTCCTACGAGCAGTACTTC. This encodes CASQRRDSYEQYF.

Note on this clonotype: The conserved final phenylalanine or tryptophan is absent from the CDR3, which likely points to a read error. The J gene is TRBJ2-3, the V gene TRBV30; D is undetermined. V shed 3 bases and J shed 3 bases, with 13 bases lying between them. The V gene's germline CDR1 is GTSNPN and CDR2 SVGIG (reference sequence). The CDR3 is made up of 14 amino acids. The CDR3 loop is CAWSLWGTTDTQYV. CDR3 nucleotide sequence: TGTGCCTGGAGCCTCTGGGGAACGACAGATACGCAGTATGTT.

For this clonotype: One end of the junction fails to match germline, which may point to a read error. The chain is built from TRBV7-6 and TRBJ1-5; D ambiguous. The CDR3 loop spans 15 amino acids. Germline V gene lookup returns CDR1 SGHVS and CDR2 FNYEAQ. This chain's CDR3 is CASRTSGLGKQPQHF. CDR3 nucleotide sequence: TGTGCCAGCAGAACCTCGGGCCTCGGCAAACAGCCCCAGCATTTT.

Many counts were recorded for this clonotype. The rearrangement joins TRBV20-1 to TRBJ1-2, with a possible D match to TRBD1 (5 bases). The germline CDR1 and CDR2 sequences are DFQATT and SNEGSKA (reference sequence). The CDR3 length is 11 residues. The V end lost 6 bases, the J end lost 8 bases, and 13 bases lay between the germline ends. The CDR3 loop reads CSAAGSEGYTF. The CDR3, as DNA: TGCAGTGCCGCAGGGTCGGAAGGCTACACCTTC.

Remarks on this clonotype: This CDR3 fails to terminate in the conserved phenylalanine or tryptophan, so it likely reflects a read error. It is unclear where the CDR3 begins or ends on the DNA, so no DNA is shown, and the CDR3 is as TCRdb lists it. The gene calls are TRBV7-8 and TRBJ2-7; the table's D call TRBD1 went unverified against the DNA. The CDR3 contains 9 residues when both ends are counted. Per germline, CDR1 SGHVS and CDR2 FQNEAQ. CDR3: CASSLGQGA.

This clonotype was counted ten times or more. This rearrangement joins TRBV6-5 to TRBJ2-5; 9 bases fit TRBD1. The V gene end was trimmed by 6 bases and the J gene end by 5 bases; junction bases not matched to a gene: 10. Germline CDR1 and CDR2: MNHEY and SVGAGI. This CDR3 is built from 15 residues. In DNA form, the CDR3 reads TGTGCCAGCAGCGACGCGGGACAGGGAAAGGAGACCCAGTACTTC. Translating gives CASSDAGQGKETQYF.

This clonotype occurred a few times. The CDR3 coding sequence is TGTGCCAGCAGCGTAGGGAGTAGCGGGATCGGGGAGCTGTTTTTT. This codes for CASSVGSSGIGELFF. This sequence joins TRBV9 and TRBJ2-2; 8 bases match TRBD2. The CDR3 runs 15 residues. The junction had 5 bases not matched to a gene; V was cut back by 0 bases and J by 7 bases. The germline CDR1 and CDR2 sequences are SGDLS and YYNGEE.

This clonotype was observed at least ten times. The CDR3 spells CASSIAGAGRSNQPQHF. Here the CDR3 DNA reads TGTGCCAGTAGTATAGCTGGCGCGGGTCGAAGCAATCAGCCCCAGCATTTT. The chain joins TRBV19 to TRBJ1-5; D ambiguous. CDR1 LNHDA and CDR2 SQIVND come from the germline V gene (reference sequence). The CDR3 is made up of 17 amino acids. Trimming shortened V by 1 base and J by 1 base, and 14 bases separated the two germline ends.

The rearrangement links TRBV5-1 to TRBJ1-1; D is ambiguous. The germline V and J ends were trimmed by 0 bases and 3 bases, with 9 bases remaining between them. CDR3 length equals 14 residues. Germline lookup yields CDR1 SGHRS and CDR2 YFSETQ. CDR3 coding DNA: TGCGCCAGCAGCTTGGTGGCGGATGACACTGAAGCTTTCTTT. It encodes CASSLVADDTEAFF.

With respect to this clonotype: This clone may be a read error of a much larger clone one base away. The gene calls are TRBV5-8 and TRBJ1-5, with D tentatively TRBD1 (5 bases). V gave up 2 bases and J gave up 7 bases, with 16 bases separating them. Germline V gives CDR1 SGHTS, CDR2 YDEGEE. The CDR3 has 15 amino acids. The CDR3 coding sequence is TGTGCCAGCAGCTTAAGTGGGACTTCAGGGCAGCCCCAGCATTTT. Amino acid sequence: CASSLSGTSGQPQHF.

A few counts support this clonotype. One end of the junction fails to match germline, which may point to a read error. J is TRBJ1-2 and V is TRBV29-1; 7 bases map to TRBD1. The CDR3 runs to 14 residues. Germline loops: CDR1 SQVTM, CDR2 ANQGSEA. The CDR3 DNA reads TGTGCCTGGATGAGACAGGGAGCTAACTATGGCTACACCTTC. Translation gives CAWMRQGANYGYTF.

This clonotype was seen at least ten times. The V call is TRBV9, the J call TRBJ2-2; D may be TRBD1 (5 bases). Trimming cost V 3 bases and J 6 bases, with 12 bases left between them. Germline assignment: CDR1 SGDLS and CDR2 YYNGEE. This CDR3 comprises 14 residues. The DNA for the CDR3 is TGTGCCAGCAGCGAGTACCAGGGTCCCGGGGAGCTGTTTTTT. Protein sequence: CASSEYQGPGELFF.

This clonotype has just a few counts. The chain is built from TRBV4-1 and TRBJ2-7; no reliable D call. The CDR3 contains 15 residues. V dropped 5 bases and J dropped 3 bases, with 17 bases sitting between them. Germline V gene sequence: CDR1 MGHRA, CDR2 YSYEKL. CDR3 in amino acids: CASSATSLRGYEQYF. The CDR3, as DNA: TGCGCCAGCAGCGCGACCTCCCTTAGAGGCTACGAGCAGTACTTC.

This clonotype showed up many times. The rearrangement joins TRBV7-9 to TRBJ1-3, with D hard to call. This CDR3 is 15 amino acids long. Germline assignment: CDR1 SEHNR and CDR2 FQNEAQ (reference sequence). Trimming took 2 bases from V and 8 from J, leaving 16 bases between them. The CDR3 nucleotides read TGTGCCAGCAGCTTACTAACCCCCGTCGGGGACACCATATATTTT. It yields the protein CASSLLTPVGDTIYF.

On this clonotype: A read error may produce the germline difference seen at one junction end. V and J are TRBV20-1 and TRBJ1-2; possibly TRBD1 for D (6 bases). This CDR3 has 15 amino acids. Germline loops: CDR1 DFQATT, CDR2 SNEGSKA (reference sequence). CDR3 loop: CSAYLGQGTIGGCTF. The CDR3 DNA follows: TGCAGTGCTTACCTTGGGCAGGGGACAATAGGAGGCTGCACCTTC.

The chain links TRBV7-2 to TRBJ2-7; D remains ambiguous. Trimming shortened V by 3 bases and J by 6 bases, and 15 bases separated the two germline ends. CDR3 length equals 14 residues. The germline CDR1 and CDR2 sequences are SGHTA and FQGNSA. The CDR3 region is CASSFTLQVGEQYF. For the CDR3, the DNA is TGTGCCAGCAGCTTTACGCTTCAAGTGGGCGAGCAGTACTTC.

Points on this clonotype: A junction end diverges from the germline sequence, so it may reflect a read error. The chain combines TRBV29-1 with TRBJ1-2; the D is unclear. CDR1 is SQVTM, CDR2 ANQGSEA, per germline. The CDR3 totals 10 residues. CDR3 sequence reads: CSVGVRDAIF. Written as DNA, the CDR3 is TGCAGCGTTGGAGTCCGAGACGCAATCTTC.

This clonotype was detected only a few times. The J gene is TRBJ2-7, the V gene TRBV5-1; D assignment may be TRBD1 or TRBD2 (5 bases each). V lost 1 base and J 6 bases, leaving 17 bases between the germline ends. The germline gives CDR1 SGHRS, CDR2 YFSETQ. The CDR3 runs to 15 residues. For the CDR3, the DNA is TGCGCCAGCAGCTTGTTTCAGGGCACAGAGGGCGAGCAGTACTTC. Translation gives CASSLFQGTEGEQYF.